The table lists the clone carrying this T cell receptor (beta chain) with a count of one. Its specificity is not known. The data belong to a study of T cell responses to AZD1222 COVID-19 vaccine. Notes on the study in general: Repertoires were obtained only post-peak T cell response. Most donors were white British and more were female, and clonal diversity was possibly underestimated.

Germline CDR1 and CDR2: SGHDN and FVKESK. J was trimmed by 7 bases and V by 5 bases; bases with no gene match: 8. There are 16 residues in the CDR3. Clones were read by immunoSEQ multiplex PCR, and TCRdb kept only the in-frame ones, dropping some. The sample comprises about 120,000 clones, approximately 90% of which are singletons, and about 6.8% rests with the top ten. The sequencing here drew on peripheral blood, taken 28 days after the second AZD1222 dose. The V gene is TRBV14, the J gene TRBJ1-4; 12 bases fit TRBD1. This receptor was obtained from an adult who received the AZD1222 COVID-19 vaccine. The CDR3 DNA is TGTGCCAGCAGCGGGACAGGGGGCTCTCGGAGTGAAAAACTGTTTTTT. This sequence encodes CASSGTGGSRSEKLFF.